The sequence of this T cell receptor beta chain was determined in a study of Ad26.COV2.S vaccination and SARS-CoV-2 variants. Repertoires were generated with immunoSEQ multiplex PCR, while TCRdb's copy carries only in-frame clones and drops some. The sample carries fewer than 150,000 clones, roughly 85% recorded once. Trimming shortened V by 3 bases and J by 0 bases, and 14 bases separated the two germline ends. CDR3 length equals 16 residues. The germline CDR1 and CDR2 sequences are SGHTA and FQGNSA. The sequencing here drew on peripheral blood, taken after recovery from COVID-19. The rearrangement joins TRBV7-2 to TRBJ2-5; the D is unclear. The TCR comes from a human donor who had recovered from COVID-19. CDR3 in DNA: TGTGCCAGCAGCTTTGGGCAGGCTTCGTACCAAGAGACCCAGTACTTC. Protein: CASSFGQASYQETQYF.